The entry that follows covers one TCR beta chain sequence. The data stem from a study of T cell changes during pregnancy in multiple sclerosis. There are 15 residues in the CDR3. Losses at the gene ends were 3 bases for V and 0 bases for J; bases not matched to a gene: 3. Germline CDR1 MNHNS, CDR2 SASEGT. Sequencing was performed with immunoSEQ multiplex PCR; in TCRdb, only in-frame clones are kept and a portion is missing. Seen here are 50,000 to 65,000 clones, approximately 85% observed once, and the top ten hold about 1.7%. This TCR derives from a female donor with multiple sclerosis, enrolled in a pregnancy study. This chain uses TRBV6-1 with TRBJ1-1; 8 bases agree with TRBD1. The input for sequencing was peripheral blood, taken in the first trimester of pregnancy. The CDR3 reads CASSDETGVNTEAFF. CDR3 DNA: TGTGCCAGCAGTGACGAGACAGGGGTGAACACTGAAGCTTTCTTT.